What follows describes a single TCR beta chain. Its antigen remains unidentified. Nothing much larger sits one base from this clone, and base qualities are not available. This sample is drawn from a study of blood T cell repertoires in COVID-19 (TCRdb year 2020). With regard to the full study: Samples from collaborators originated in the United States, Italy and Spain and spanned both the acute and convalescent phases of COVID-19. The samples were drawn from the first 160 participants of the ongoing ImmuneRACE study and from under 1,500 subjects provided by 6 global collaborators. A de-identified subject ID, COVID-19 status, age in years and sex were almost always included in the sample metadata. The dataset comprised deeply sampled blood TCRbeta repertoires from subjects exposed to, actively infected with, or recovered from COVID-19. Where available, HLA class I and class II types were taken from metadata supplied by the sample provider and were not determined by assay-based typing. The material from the prospective study consisted of cDNA or gDNA derived from T cells, B-cell-depleted T cells, or PBMCs. The repertoires were released in a freely available public database meant as a resource for research on the immune response to SARS-CoV-2.

The V and J ends are trimmed by 5 bases and 11 bases, leaving 16 bases between them. The CDR3 sequence holds 13 residues, the cysteine and phenylalanine included. Solely the CDR3 DNA is kept, with 39 bases framed from the first base. Looking up the germline V gene yields CDR1 SGHTA and CDR2 FQGNSA. Each collaborating institution followed its own protocols to collect whole blood in K2EDTA tubes. Collaborator samples were shipped for TCRbeta analysis as frozen whole blood, isolated PBMCs, or DNA extracted from either sample type. TCRbeta CDR3 regions were amplified from genomic DNA using the immunoSEQ Assay, a bias-controlled multiplex PCR. The authors' analysis ran thus. Within the assay, amplification of reference gene primers was used to estimate how many nucleated cells each sample contained. To quantify the absolute abundance of each unique TCRbeta CDR3 rearrangement, sequence reads were collapsed and filtered. Productive Simpson clonality was computed per sample as the square root of Simpson's diversity index over productive rearrangements. Imported from immuneACCESS, the table was reduced by TCRdb to in-frame sequences with V and J called. These copies leave out some clones; in studies compared against another copy, an unresolved V gene accounts for under half, and the cause of the remainder is not known. V, J and clone size are taken as reported in that table, and D and trimming were inferred from the DNA itself. The sample table lists 110,000 or so clones, 85% to 90% of them with a count of one. The ten largest clones take up approximately 4.5% of the sample.

Paper-wide results and their limitations: How much clinical and demographic metadata was included differed by source and by participant, and the metadata was provided uncurated.

The clonotype comes from a woman in her 50s with acute or convalescent COVID-19. The sequence links TRBV7-2 to TRBJ1-5; confidence is insufficient to name the D gene. Material for sequencing was peripheral blood. CDR3 loop: CASSRAASESQHF. The DNA sequence is as follows: TGTGCCAGCAGCAGGGCGGCTAGCGAGTCCCAGCATTTT.